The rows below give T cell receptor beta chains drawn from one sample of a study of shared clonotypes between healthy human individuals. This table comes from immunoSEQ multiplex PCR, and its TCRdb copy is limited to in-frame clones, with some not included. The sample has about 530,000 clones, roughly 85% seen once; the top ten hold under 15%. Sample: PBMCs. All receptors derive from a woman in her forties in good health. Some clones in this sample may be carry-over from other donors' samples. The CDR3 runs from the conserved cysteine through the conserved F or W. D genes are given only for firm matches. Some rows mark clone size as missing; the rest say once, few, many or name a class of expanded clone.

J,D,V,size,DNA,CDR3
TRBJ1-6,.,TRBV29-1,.,TGCAGCGTAGAAGGTCGGGACATGGGGTCACCCCTCCACTTT,CSVEGRDMGSPLHF
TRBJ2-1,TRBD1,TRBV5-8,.,TGTGCCAGCAGCCCGCTCGGACAGGGATCGATCTTC,CASSPLGQGSIF
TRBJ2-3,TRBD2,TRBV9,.,TGTGCCAGCAGCTCCCCGGGGGGACGGACTTCCGATACGCAGTATTTT,CASSSPGGRTSDTQYF
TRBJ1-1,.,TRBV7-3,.,TGTGCCAGCAGTCTCCGGCGTAACACTGAAGCTTTCTTT,CASSLRRNTEAFF
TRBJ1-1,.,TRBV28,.,TGTGCCAGCAGTCTCCCTCGGAAAGCTTTCTTT,CASSLPRKAFF
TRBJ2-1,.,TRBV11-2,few,TGTGCCAGCAGCGGGGACTTAGCCGCGGGTGAAGAGCAGTTCTTC,CASSGDLAAGEEQFF
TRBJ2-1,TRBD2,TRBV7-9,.,TGTGCCAGCAGCTCCTCGGCTAGCGGCAATGAGCAGTTCTTC,CASSSSASGNEQFF
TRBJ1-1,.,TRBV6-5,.,TGTGCCAGCAGTTATTTAGAAGGGAACACTGAAGCTTTCTTT,CASSYLEGNTEAFF
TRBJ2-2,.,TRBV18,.,TGTGCCAGCTCACCACCCCGACTACAACCCACCGGGGAGCTGTTTTTT,CASSPPRLQPTGELFF
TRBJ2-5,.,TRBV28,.,TGTGCCAGCAGGACGCCAGGGGAGACCCAGTACTTC,CASRTPGETQYF
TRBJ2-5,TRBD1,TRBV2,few,TGTGCCAGCAGCCCTAACAGGGGGCAGGAGACCCAGTACTTC,CASSPNRGQETQYF
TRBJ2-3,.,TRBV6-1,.,TGTGCCAGCAGCAGGACCCAGAGAGCAGATACGCAGTATTTT,CASSRTQRADTQYF
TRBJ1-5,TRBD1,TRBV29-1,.,TGCAGCGTAAGGACAGGGGGTGATCAGCCCCAGCATTTT,CSVRTGGDQPQHF
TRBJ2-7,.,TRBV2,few,TGTGCCAGCAGTGAACCAAAGGAGCAGTACTTC,CASSEPKEQYF
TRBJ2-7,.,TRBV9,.,TGTGCCAGCAGCGTAGGGGGACTCCCTCCCTACGAGCAGTACTTC,CASSVGGLPPYEQYF
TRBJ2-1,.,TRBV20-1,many,TGCAGTGCTACGAACGCTGAGCAGTTCTTC,CSATNAEQFF
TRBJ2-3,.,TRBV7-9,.,TGTGCCAGCAGAGCCGGGACCTCCACAGATACGCAGTATTTT,CASRAGTSTDTQYF
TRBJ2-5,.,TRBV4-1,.,TGCGCCAGCAGCCAAGGCAGGGGTGGAGTGGAGACCCAGTACTTC,CASSQGRGGVETQYF
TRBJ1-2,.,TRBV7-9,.,TGTGCCAGCAGCCTCTTTAGGGAGGCAGGGGCTGACTATGGCTACACCTTC,CASSLFREAGADYGYTF
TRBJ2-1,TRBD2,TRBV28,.,TGTGCCAGCAGTTCAGCTAGCGGGGCGACCTCCTACAATGAGCAGTTCTTC,CASSSASGATSYNEQFF
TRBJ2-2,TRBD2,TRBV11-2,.,TGTGCCAGCAGCTTAGCCCTAGCGGCGAACACCGGGGAGCTGTTTTTT,CASSLALAANTGELFF
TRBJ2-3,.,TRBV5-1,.,TGCGCCAGCTCGTGGTCGGGCGGAGCAGATACGCAGTATTTT,CASSWSGGADTQYF
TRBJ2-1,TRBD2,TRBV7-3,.,TGTGCCAGCAGCCCGGAGGGCGGGAGGGCAGCTGAGCAGTTCTTC,CASSPEGGRAAEQFF
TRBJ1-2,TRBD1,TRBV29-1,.,TGCAGCGTTGACTCGGGACAGGGGCTAGAGTATGGCTACACCTTC,CSVDSGQGLEYGYTF
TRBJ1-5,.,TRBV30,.,TGTGCCTGGAGTGGACAGCGAGGGCAGCCCCAGCATTTT,CAWSGQRGQPQHF
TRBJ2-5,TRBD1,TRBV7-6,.,TGTGCCAGCAGCGCTGACAGGGGGCAAGAGACCCAGTACTTC,CASSADRGQETQYF
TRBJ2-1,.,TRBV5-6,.,TGTGCCAGCAGCTTGGGACAGTTTGGTAGTGAGCAGTTCTTC,CASSLGQFGSEQFF
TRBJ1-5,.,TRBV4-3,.,TGCGCCAGCAGCCAAGATCTAAGAGGGCTTCAGCCCCAGCATTTT,CASSQDLRGLQPQHF
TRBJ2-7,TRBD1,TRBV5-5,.,TGTGCCAGCAGCTTGAGGCAGGGGGTTAACTACGAGCAGTACTTC,CASSLRQGVNYEQYF